This record concerns one T cell receptor (beta chain) sequence. The sample belongs to a study of blood T cell repertoires in COVID-19. Authors' data handling: Amplification from reference gene primers served as the basis for estimated nucleated cell counts. This table comes from immunoSEQ multiplex PCR, and its TCRdb copy is limited to in-frame clones, with some not included. That table gives V, J and clone size, and the DNA gave D and trimming. In the table there are fewer than 300,000 clones, around 90% of which are singletons. The receptor's source is a woman aged 40 to 50 with acute COVID-19. Source material: PBMCs or T cells enriched from blood (not recorded which).

Here the CDR3 DNA reads TGTGCCAGCAGCCTGGACAGGGGGAACACTGAAGCTTTCTTT. Protein product: CASSLDRGNTEAFF. The chain couples TRBV3-1 (or the pseudogene TRBV3-2) to TRBJ1-1, with 9 bases identical to TRBD1. Germline V lookup: CDR1 LGHDT, CDR2 YNNKEL (reference sequence). The CDR3 loop spans 14 amino acids. The J segment lost 1 base and the V segment lost 4 bases, leaving 1 base of the junction unmatched.